These T cell receptor beta chains were read from a single sample in a study of T cells after yellow fever vaccination. MiXCR, run by TCRdb on the 5' RACE reads, gives a single entry per CDR3 protein. Here the sample spans over 250,000 distinct CDR3 sequences, around 4.9% being singletons. This material consisted of CD4+ T cells sorted from PBMCs, taken on the day of the yellow fever booster vaccination. The receptors derive from a man younger than 35 who received the YFV17D yellow fever vaccine. CDR3s leave out the opening cysteine and the closing phenylalanine or tryptophan. The order of the fields is CDR3 length, V gene, CDR3 protein.

length: 12; V: TRBV9; CDR3: ASSVEWDRSRAF
length: 15; V: TRBV3-1; CDR3: ASSQVLGRGLNTEAF
length: 15; V: TRBV20-1; CDR3: SARDPGTETYNSPLH
length: 13; V: TRBV7-2; CDR3: ASSFPGTGTNIQY
length: 12; V: TRBV2; CDR3: ASRAGTDEETQY
length: 14; V: TRBV7-9; CDR3: ASSLEVGSRNQPQH
length: 14; V: TRBV10-3; CDR3: AISESSGGGTGELF
length: 14; V: TRBV6-6; CDR3: ASSYGGGAGNTEAF
length: 11; V: TRBV2; CDR3: ARLTGINTEAF
length: 12; V: TRBV12-3/TRBV12-4; CDR3: ASSFASVDQPQH
length: 12; V: TRBV20-1; CDR3: SAPGPGAQETQY
length: 11; V: TRBV29-1; CDR3: SVEGRATDTQY
length: 13; V: TRBV20-1; CDR3: SAREARRNTGELF
length: 13; V: TRBV6-5; CDR3: ASRDPRAGSSPLH
length: 13; V: TRBV5-1; CDR3: ASTQGGTGANVLT
length: 14; V: TRBV20-1; CDR3: SARDGTSGDQETQY
length: 12; V: TRBV5-1; CDR3: ASSLSRQGEEQY
length: 9; V: TRBV20-1; CDR3: SAAQNYGYT
length: 12; V: TRBV12-3/TRBV12-4; CDR3: ASSLLVSHNEQY
length: 12; V: TRBV12-3/TRBV12-4; CDR3: ASSRGGAPDTQY
length: 14; V: TRBV9; CDR3: ASSVGRNRAGTEAF
length: 14; V: TRBV3-1; CDR3: ASSPSGRGFADTQY
length: 18; V: TRBV5-6; CDR3: ASSSMFGGSGGPSYNEQF
length: 12; V: TRBV29-1; CDR3: SVRTATATDTQY
length: 9; V: TRBV20-1; CDR3: SARGGKSIY
length: 13; V: TRBV10-2; CDR3: ASSEWTANQETQY
length: 11; V: TRBV28; CDR3: ASKAGGINEQF
length: 12; V: TRBV12-3/TRBV12-4; CDR3: ASSSGGARNEQF
length: 11; V: TRBV12-3/TRBV12-4; CDR3: ASTSGLTDTQY
length: 16; V: TRBV5-1; CDR3: ASSLIGVRSLLNTEAF
length: 13; V: TRBV12-3/TRBV12-4; CDR3: ASGTGAPNTGELF
length: 11; V: TRBV27; CDR3: ASSMREDQPQH